A selection of T cell receptor beta chains follows, all from one sample in a study of blood T cell repertoires in COVID-19. Clones were sequenced by immunoSEQ multiplex PCR, and TCRdb holds only the in-frame ones, with some missing. The sample includes roughly 250,000 clones, about 85% of them seen just once. The sample was peripheral blood. Every receptor here comes from a human donor with COVID-19, enrolled during active disease. The donor label of this sample is uncertain. The CDR3 runs from the conserved cysteine through the conserved F or W. A D gene is named only where the DNA matches it firmly. Size is stated for part of the rows, as once, few or many counts, or as a class when the clone is expanded.

abundance	v_gene	j_gene	d_gene	CDR3nt	CDR3aa
few	TRBV28	TRBJ2-3	NA	TGTGCCAGCAGTTTGCTGACAGAACCTAGCACAGATACGCAGTATTTT	CASSLLTEPSTDTQYF
NA	TRBV11-3	TRBJ2-1	NA	TGTGCCAGCAGCTTATTCTCACAAAATGAGCAGTTCTTC	CASSLFSQNEQFF
once	TRBV20-1	TRBJ2-3	TRBD2	TGCAGTGCTAGTGTCCTAGCGGGAGAATCTGCAGATACGCAGTATTTT	CSASVLAGESADTQYF
once	TRBV2	TRBJ1-4	NA	TGTGCCAGCAGTGAATTTAAGGGGCTAGGGACTAATGAAAAACTGTTTTTT	CASSEFKGLGTNEKLFF
NA	TRBV10-3	TRBJ2-7	TRBD2	TGTGCCATCAAGCCCGGGACTAGCGGGGACTCCTACGAGCAGTACTTC	CAIKPGTSGDSYEQYF
NA	TRBV6-1	TRBJ2-3	TRBD2	TGTGCCAGCAGTGAAGCTCGCGGGGGGAGCACAGATACGCAGTATTTT	CASSEARGGSTDTQYF
NA	TRBV9	TRBJ2-3	NA	TGTGCCAGCAGCCCAGTATTAGATACGCAGTATTTT	CASSPVLDTQYF
NA	TRBV13	TRBJ1-2	NA	TGTGCCAGCAGCATTACGAAGGGGCGTGACTATGGCTACACCTTC	CASSITKGRDYGYTF
NA	TRBV27	TRBJ1-2	TRBD1	TGTGCCAGCCGTACGTCGGGACAGCTCGCTAACTATGGCTACACCTTC	CASRTSGQLANYGYTF
NA	TRBV12-3/TRBV12-4	TRBJ2-1	NA	TGTGCCAGCAGTTATCGGAGCTACAATGAGCAGTTCTTC	CASSYRSYNEQFF
few	TRBV30	TRBJ1-1	NA	TGTGCCTGTTCGGGACAATCTCAAACAAGGGCTTTCTTT	CACSGQSQTRAFF
few	TRBV3-1/TRBV3-2	TRBJ2-7	NA	TGTGCCAGCAGCCAAGATTTAGTCCGAACCTACGAGCAGTACTTC	CASSQDLVRTYEQYF
NA	TRBV6-5	TRBJ2-1	TRBD2	TGTGCCAGCAGTCCCGGGACTACAGCCTTTGATGAGCAGTTCTTC	CASSPGTTAFDEQFF
NA	TRBV19	TRBJ1-5	TRBD1	TGTGCCAGTAGCCTCGGACAGGGCGGGAATCAGCCCCAGCATTTT	CASSLGQGGNQPQHF
NA	TRBV28	TRBJ2-5	TRBD2	TGTGCCAGCAGTTTAGCGGGGGGCGAGGGAGAGACCCAGTACTTC	CASSLAGGEGETQYF
NA	TRBV7-3	TRBJ2-1	NA	TGTGCCAGCAGCTTAAACAGGCCCGCGGTAGGCTCCTACAATGAGCAGTTCTTC	CASSLNRPAVGSYNEQFF
NA	TRBV3-1/TRBV3-2	TRBJ2-7	TRBD2	TGTGCCAGCAGCCCCGGGAGGAGCTCCTACGAGCAGTACTTC	CASSPGRSSYEQYF
NA	TRBV5-4	TRBJ1-3	NA	TGTGCCAGCAGCCACAACCCCCTTGCAGGGATTGGAAACACCATATATTTT	CASSHNPLAGIGNTIYF
NA	TRBV4-3	TRBJ1-6	TRBD1	TGCGCCAGCAGCCAAGAGCCAGGACAGGGAGGTCCGATGGGTTCACCCCTCCACTTT	CASSQEPGQGGPMGSPLHF
NA	TRBV3-1/TRBV3-2	TRBJ2-3	TRBD2	TGTGCCAGCAGCCCCTTGACTAGCGGGAGGGTAACAGATACGCAGTATTTT	CASSPLTSGRVTDTQYF
once	TRBV5-1	TRBJ2-2	TRBD1	TGCGCCAGCAGCCCGAACTCTGGACAGGGGCGGACCGGGGAGCTGTTTTTT	CASSPNSGQGRTGELFF
NA	TRBV7-8	TRBJ1-4	NA	TGTGCCAGCAGCTCCGCACTAGGGGGGGCTAATGAAAAACTGTTTTTT	CASSSALGGANEKLFF
NA	TRBV6-2/TRBV6-3	TRBJ1-5	NA	TGTGCCAGCAGTTATCGTAGGGACACCAAGGCTCGTAGCAATCAGCCCCAGCATTTT	CASSYRRDTKARSNQPQHF
once	TRBV28	TRBJ2-1	TRBD2	TGTGCCAGCAGGGGATCCGGGACTAGCGGGAGTCGGTCCTTTTCCTACAATGAGCAGTTCTTC	CASRGSGTSGSRSFSYNEQFF
NA	TRBV4-2	TRBJ1-3	NA	TGTGCCAGCAGCCAAGATCCCGCAGGGCCCGTTGGAAACACCATATATTTT	CASSQDPAGPVGNTIYF
NA	TRBV6-2/TRBV6-3	TRBJ2-1	TRBD2	TGTGCCAGCAGCTCCGTAGCGGGCCCCTACAATGAGCAGTTCTTC	CASSSVAGPYNEQFF
NA	TRBV5-1	TRBJ1-2	NA	TGCGCCAGCAGCTCCTACAGGGTTGGAATACGGACTAACTATGGCTACACCTTC	CASSSYRVGIRTNYGYTF
NA	TRBV13	TRBJ1-2	NA	TGTGCCAGCAGCTCTTACAGGTGGGATAACTATGGCTACACCTTC	CASSSYRWDNYGYTF
NA	TRBV19	TRBJ2-1	TRBD2	TGTGCCAGTAGTATTCCTCTAGCGGGAGGTAATGAGCAGTTCTTC	CASSIPLAGGNEQFF
NA	TRBV20-1	TRBJ2-2	NA	TGCAGTGCTAGTGTGGCGGCTGAGGGAGTGCGGGAGCTGTTTTTT	CSASVAAEGVRELFF
NA	TRBV14	TRBJ2-1	NA	TGTGCCAGCAGCCAATCGAGGAATGAGCAGTTCTTC	CASSQSRNEQFF
NA	TRBV19	TRBJ1-3	NA	TGTGCCAGTAGGAGAACAGGCTCTGGAAACACCATATATTTT	CASRRTGSGNTIYF
once	TRBV19	TRBJ2-7	TRBD2	TGTGCCAGTAGTATAGATCTAAGCGGGACGTACGAGCAGTACTTC	CASSIDLSGTYEQYF
NA	TRBV24-1	TRBJ2-5	NA	TGTGCCACCAGTGATCCCCAGGGCCCCCAAGAGACCCAGTACTTC	CATSDPQGPQETQYF
NA	TRBV19	TRBJ1-6	NA	TGTGCCAGTAGTATCGGGGACTCCTATAATTCACCCCTCCACTTT	CASSIGDSYNSPLHF
NA	TRBV28	TRBJ2-1	TRBD2	TGTGCCAGCAGTTTGGCGGGGACTAGCGGTAATGAGCAGTTCTTC	CASSLAGTSGNEQFF
once	TRBV5-4	TRBJ2-5	TRBD2	TGTGCCAGCAGCTTGACCAGGGGACTAGCGGGAGTGGAGACCCAGTACTTC	CASSLTRGLAGVETQYF
NA	TRBV28	TRBJ1-1	TRBD1	TGTGCCAGCAGTCGTAGAGCGGGACAGGGAGCTGAAGCTTTCTTT	CASSRRAGQGAEAFF
NA	TRBV27	TRBJ1-1	NA	TGTGCCAGCAGTAGTTTCAGGGGAGACACTGAAGCTTTCTTT	CASSSFRGDTEAFF
few	TRBV9	TRBJ2-1	NA	TGTGCCAGCAGCGCCACAGGGTACAATGAGCAGTTCTTC	CASSATGYNEQFF
NA	TRBV3-1/TRBV3-2	TRBJ2-3	TRBD1	TGTGCCAGCAGCCCCGGACAGGGGTCAGATACGCAGTATTTT	CASSPGQGSDTQYF
NA	TRBV2	TRBJ1-5	NA	TGTGCCAGCAGTCGGGGAGCCTATAGCAATCAGCCCCAGCATTTT	CASSRGAYSNQPQHF
NA	TRBV28	TRBJ1-6	TRBD1	TGTGCCAGCAGCATACAGGGGGAAAATTCACCCCTCCACTTT	CASSIQGENSPLHF
NA	TRBV7-2	TRBJ2-2	NA	TGTGCCAGCAGCTCTGGGGGCAGGGCCCGGGAGCTGTTTTTT	CASSSGGRARELFF
NA	TRBV5-4	TRBJ2-7	TRBD2	TGTGCCAGCAGCCAGGGACTAGCGAGCAGCTACGAGCAGTACTTC	CASSQGLASSYEQYF
NA	TRBV11-2	TRBJ2-7	NA	TGTGCCAGCAGCTTAGCGGGGATCTACGAGCAGTACTTC	CASSLAGIYEQYF
NA	TRBV9	TRBJ2-1	TRBD2	TGTGCCAGCAGCACGCTAGCGGGGGTCAGTGAGCAGTTCTTC	CASSTLAGVSEQFF
once	TRBV14	TRBJ1-1	NA	TGTGCCAGCAGCTCCACAAAGAACACTGAAGCTTTCTTT	CASSSTKNTEAFF